This T cell receptor (beta chain) was identified in a study of cytomegalovirus exposure and HLA in healthy donors. Researchers ran the PCR with 60 Vbeta and 13 Jbeta primers. Here immunoSEQ multiplex PCR was the method, and the copy in TCRdb shows in-frame clones only, minus some. The table includes over 100,000 clones, approximately 80% detected once. Note on this clone: The antigen remains unidentified.

There were likely unrecorded immune exposures, though donors were nominally healthy when sampled. The V gene's germline CDR1 is SGHTA and CDR2 FQGNSA. V was shortened by 2 bases and J by 4 bases, with 14 bases between the two germline ends. The CDR3 has 15 residues. General study findings and limits: Links to common viral pathogens appeared, in a later analysis, for several of the most significant clusters. Accurate predictions that matched the HLA-A and HLA-B alleles of most subjects were reportedly made from TCR beta sequences. Listed as cytomegalovirus-associated were over 150 TCR beta chains.

Sequencing was carried out using PBMCs. The sequence was obtained from a woman aged 40 to 50 in good health and CMV-seronegative. V is TRBV7-2 and J is TRBJ1-1; D unclear. This CDR3 is CASSLTRIRSTEAFF. The CDR3 nucleotides read TGTGCCAGCAGCTTAACGAGAATCCGAAGCACTGAAGCTTTCTTT.